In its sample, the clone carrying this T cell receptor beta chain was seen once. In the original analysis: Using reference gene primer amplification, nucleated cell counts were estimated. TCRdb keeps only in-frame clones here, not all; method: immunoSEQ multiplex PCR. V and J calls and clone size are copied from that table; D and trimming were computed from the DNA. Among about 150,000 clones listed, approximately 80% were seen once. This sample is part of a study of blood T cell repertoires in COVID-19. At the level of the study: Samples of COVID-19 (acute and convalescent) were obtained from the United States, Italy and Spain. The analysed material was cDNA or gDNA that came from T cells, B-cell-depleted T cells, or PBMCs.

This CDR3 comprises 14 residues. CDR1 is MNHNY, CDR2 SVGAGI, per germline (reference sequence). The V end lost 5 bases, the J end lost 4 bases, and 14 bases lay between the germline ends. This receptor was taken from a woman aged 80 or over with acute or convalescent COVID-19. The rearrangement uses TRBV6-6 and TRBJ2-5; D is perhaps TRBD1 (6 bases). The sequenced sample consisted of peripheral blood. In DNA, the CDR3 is TGTGCCAGCAGTGCGTTCGGGACAAGAGAGACCCAGTACTTC. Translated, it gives CASSAFGTRETQYF.